Presented here are 26 T cell receptor beta chains from one specimen sequenced in a study of siplizumab effects on memory and regulatory T cells. Sequencing used immunoSEQ multiplex PCR; TCRdb keeps in-frame clones, though not all of them. The sample has about 82,000 clones; 80% to 90% are singletons. The source material was Tregs sorted from blood. The receptors were sampled from a human donor in good health.

The V and J genes are TRBV25-1 and TRBJ2-5; D call uncertain. The germline V gene has CDR1 MGHDK and CDR2 SYGVNS. The CDR3 runs to 12 residues. With 2 bases removed from V and 2 bases from J, the gap between germline ends came to 3 bases. CDR3 nucleotides: TGTGCCAGCAGTGAACCGCAAGAGACCCAGTACTTC. It encodes CASSEPQETQYF.

The rearrangement joins TRBV27 to TRBJ2-7; D is undetermined. The CDR3 totals 13 residues. V lost 4 bases to trimming and J lost 2 bases, with 9 bases between them. Looked up from germline, CDR1 is MNHEY and CDR2 is SMNVEV (reference sequence). The CDR3 DNA reads TGTGCCAGCAGTTCTTTGACGGCCTACGAGCAGTACTTC. This sequence encodes CASSSLTAYEQYF.

This clone was seen ten or more times. The rearrangement links TRBV19 to TRBJ1-6; TRBD1 might be the D (5 bases). Germline V gene lookup returns CDR1 LNHDA and CDR2 SQIVND (reference sequence). V was cut by 6 bases and J by 7 bases, with 13 bases left in between. The CDR3 length is 14 residues. CDR3 loop: CASRPRGVNSPLHF. As DNA, the CDR3 is TGTGCCAGTAGACCGCGAGGGGTGAATTCACCCCTCCACTTT.

This clone was seen a single time. This sequence joins TRBV28 and TRBJ1-2, with a tentative D call TRBD1 (5 bases). V gave up 6 bases and J gave up 5 bases, with 13 bases separating them. The germline V gene encodes CDR1 MDHEN and CDR2 SYDVKM. The CDR3 length is 13 residues. The CDR3, as DNA: TGTGCCAGCAGACCCCAGGGAGGGTATGGCTACACCTTC. Protein: CASRPQGGYGYTF.

The rearrangement links TRBV6-1 to TRBJ2-7, with no clear D. V lost 7 bases and J lost 2, with 15 bases in between. The CDR3 consists of 14 residues. The germline CDR1 and CDR2 sequences are MNHNS and SASEGT. The CDR3: CASTLDGQTYEQYF. CDR3 nucleotide sequence: TGTGCCAGCACCTTGGATGGGCAGACCTACGAGCAGTACTTC.

The chain links TRBV6-5 to TRBJ1-1; D may be TRBD1 (5 bases). The CDR3 spans 15 residues. Trimming pared 0 bases from V and 6 bases from J, leaving 14 bases between. CDR1 and CDR2 (germline): MNHEY, SVGAGI. CDR3 residues: CASSYSGRRDAEAFF. The CDR3, as DNA: TGTGCCAGCAGTTACTCGGGCCGACGGGACGCTGAAGCTTTCTTT.

The chain uses TRBV4-1 and TRBJ1-2; the D gene is possibly TRBD1 (6 bases). The V and J ends lost 5 bases and 8 bases respectively, with 24 bases between them. The CDR3 totals 16 residues. The germline CDR1 and CDR2 sequences are MGHRA and YSYEKL. The CDR3 is CASSKRGGQIQGGYTF. The CDR3 DNA reads TGCGCCAGCAGCAAGAGGGGGGGCCAGATCCAAGGAGGCTACACCTTC.

This chain joins TRBV5-4 and TRBJ2-5, with 11 nucleotides matching TRBD2. Germline lookup yields CDR1 SGHNT and CDR2 YYREEE (reference sequence). The CDR3 is 16 residues long. V lost 0 bases, J lost 5 bases, and 6 bases stayed unmatched. CDR3 region: CASSLELAGAGETQYF. CDR3 sequence (DNA): TGTGCCAGCAGCTTGGAACTAGCGGGGGCCGGGGAGACCCAGTACTTC.

The V and J genes are TRBV6-1 and TRBJ2-4; D remains unclear. Trimming cost V 1 base and J 5 bases, with 15 bases left between them. CDR3 length equals 16 residues. Germline CDR1 MNHNS, CDR2 SASEGT. The CDR3 DNA is TGTGCCAGCAGTGAAGAGACCTTCCGACGGGAAAACATTCAGTACTTC. Protein product: CASSEETFRRENIQYF.

The chain couples TRBV19 to TRBJ2-1, with D perhaps being TRBD1 or TRBD2 (6 bases each). This CDR3 is built from 16 residues. CDR1 is LNHDA and CDR2 is SQIVND in the germline V gene (reference sequence). The V end was cut by 6 bases, the J end by 3 bases, with 18 bases between. The CDR3 is CASRSGANEVYNEQFF. Written as DNA, the CDR3 is TGTGCCAGTAGGTCGGGGGCCAACGAGGTCTACAATGAGCAGTTCTTC. Variable domain in full (rest from reference TRBV19 and TRBJ2-1): DGGITQSPKYLFRKEGQNVTLSCEQNLNHDAMYWYRQDPGQGLRLIYYSQIVNDFQKGDIAEGYSVSREKKESFPLTVTSAQKNPTAFYLCASRSGANEVYNEQFFGPGTRLTVL.

The chain employs TRBV6-5 and TRBJ2-2, with a tentative D call TRBD1 (6 bases). Per germline, CDR1 MNHEY and CDR2 SVGAGI. V was clipped by 8 bases and J by 1 base, with 8 bases between them. The CDR3 is 13 amino acids. The CDR3 DNA sequence: TGTGCCAGCCAGACAGGGAACACCGGGGAGCTGTTTTTT. Its translation: CASQTGNTGELFF.

This chain connects TRBV7-3 to TRBJ2-7; D remains ambiguous. The CDR3 has 14 amino acids. CDR1 is SGHTA, CDR2 FQGTGA, per germline. V lost 3 bases to trimming and J lost 2 bases, with 11 bases between them. The CDR3 here is CASSLGGPAYEQYF. The CDR3 DNA follows: TGTGCCAGCAGCTTGGGCGGACCGGCCTACGAGCAGTACTTC.

The chain carries TRBV11-1 and TRBJ2-2, with unresolved D. This CDR3 is built from 13 residues. V was shortened by 1 base and J by 5 bases, with 5 bases between the two germline ends. The germline gives CDR1 SGHAT, CDR2 FQDESV (reference sequence). CDR3 bases: TGTGCCAGCAGCTTAGGGCAGACCGGGGAGCTGTTTTTT. As protein: CASSLGQTGELFF.

This chain joins TRBV27 and TRBJ1-2, with 10 bases matching TRBD1. With 6 bases clipped from V and 3 bases from J, the junction kept 16 bases outside the gene matches. This CDR3 has 18 amino acids. Per the germline V gene, CDR1 is MNHEY and CDR2 is SMNVEV (reference sequence). The CDR3 is CASSPFPPGQGSDYGYTF. The CDR3, as DNA: TGTGCCAGCAGCCCTTTTCCCCCGGGACAGGGGTCCGACTATGGCTACACCTTC.

This chain uses TRBV5-3 with TRBJ2-2, with TRBD1 matching over 9 bases. TRBV5-3 is treated as an ORF (open reading frame) with a function not yet certain. The CDR3 is 16 amino acids. Trimming removed 4 bases from V and 4 bases from J; junction bases left unmatched: 8. Here the CDR3 DNA reads TGTGCCAGAAGCGGCTACAGGGGGCTGGCCACCGGGGAGCTGTTTTTT. This codes for CARSGYRGLATGELFF.

The genes are TRBV10-3 and TRBJ2-3; 10 bases are shared with TRBD2. The germline CDR1 and CDR2 sequences are ENHRY and SYGVKD. The trim removed 8 bases at V and 6 bases at J, leaving 11 bases unmatched. The CDR3 consists of 15 residues. The CDR3 sequence: CAISYPSGGEDTQYF. The DNA for the CDR3 is TGTGCCATCTCCTACCCAAGCGGGGGGGAGGATACGCAGTATTTT.

The J gene is TRBJ1-2, the V gene TRBV5-1; no firm D call. V was cut by 4 bases and J by 2 bases, with 15 bases left in between. Looked up from germline, CDR1 is SGHRS and CDR2 is YFSETQ. The CDR3 has 15 residues. Written as DNA, the CDR3 is TGCGCCAGCAGCCGGGTCGAACAATCAAACTATGGCTACACCTTC. This sequence encodes CASSRVEQSNYGYTF.

The V gene is TRBV10-2, the J gene TRBJ2-1; D may correspond to TRBD1 or TRBD2 (5 bases each). Trimming took off 7 bases at V and 7 bases at J, with 14 bases between the two ends. The CDR3 is 13 amino acids. Looked up from germline, CDR1 is WSHSY and CDR2 is SAAADI. The CDR3 nucleotides are TGCGCCAGCATCCCGAATGAGGGGAATGAGCAGTTCTTC. It yields the protein CASIPNEGNEQFF.

The table lists this clone with a few counts. V gene TRBV11-1 combines with J gene TRBJ2-2; 8 positions agree with TRBD2. V lost 4 bases and J lost 3; bases outside the gene matches: 4. Germline loops: CDR1 SGHAT, CDR2 FQDESV (reference sequence). The CDR3 has 15 residues. CDR3 amino acids: CASSSKAGDTGELFF. DNA of the CDR3: TGTGCCAGCAGCTCGAAAGCGGGGGACACCGGGGAGCTGTTTTTT.

The rearrangement links TRBV19 to TRBJ2-7, with D tentatively TRBD1 (5 bases). V was trimmed by 0 bases and J by 2 bases, leaving 11 bases between them. The germline V gene has CDR1 LNHDA and CDR2 SQIVND (reference sequence). The CDR3 is 15 residues long. The CDR3 region has the DNA TGTGCCAGTAGTATAGATCAACCAGGGACCTACGAGCAGTACTTC. It encodes CASSIDQPGTYEQYF.

The chain uses TRBV6-6 and TRBJ1-1, with D perhaps TRBD1 (6 bases). V was pared by 0 bases and J by 5 bases, with 16 bases between. The CDR3 consists of 16 residues. Germline loops: CDR1 MNHNY, CDR2 SVGAGI (reference sequence). CDR3 in amino acids: CASSYSGGAQGTEAFF. The CDR3 DNA follows: TGTGCCAGCAGTTACTCGGGGGGGGCGCAGGGGACTGAAGCTTTCTTT.

The gene calls are TRBV29-1 and TRBJ1-6, with D perhaps matching TRBD1 (6 bases). The V end lost 7 bases, the J end lost 6 bases, and 13 bases lay between the germline ends. In germline, CDR1 is SQVTM, CDR2 ANQGSEA. This CDR3 comprises 13 residues. The CDR3 reads CSASDSFNSPLHF. CDR3 sequence (DNA): TGCAGCGCCTCGGACAGTTTTAATTCACCCCTCCACTTT.

The chain links TRBV15 to TRBJ2-3; no clear D gene. V lost 1 base and J 5 bases, leaving 13 bases between the germline ends. The V gene's germline CDR1 is LNHNV and CDR2 YYDKDF (reference sequence). The CDR3 spans 15 residues. CDR3 sequence reads: CATSRVSSWEDTQYF. The CDR3 nucleotides are TGTGCCACCAGCAGAGTCTCCTCATGGGAAGATACGCAGTATTTT.

The chain joins TRBV6-5 to TRBJ2-2; no reliable D call. Germline assignment: CDR1 MNHEY and CDR2 SVGAGI. With 5 bases removed from V and 6 bases from J, the gap between germline ends came to 4 bases. CDR3 length: 11 amino acids. The CDR3 loop reads CASSQAGELFF. The DNA of the CDR3 is TGTGCCAGCAGTCAGGCCGGGGAGCTGTTTTTT.

The rearrangement links TRBV6-1 to TRBJ1-1, with D uncertain. V was clipped by 3 bases and J by 0 bases, with 17 bases between them. The germline CDR1 and CDR2 sequences are MNHNS and SASEGT. CDR3 length equals 17 residues. The CDR3 nucleotides are TGTGCCAGCAGTGACAGAATTACCACACGCATGAACACTGAAGCTTTCTTT. As protein: CASSDRITTRMNTEAFF.

Turning to this clone: The sample contains more than one DNA sequence encoding this CDR3. The V gene is TRBV5-1, the J gene TRBJ1-2; 10 bases align to TRBD1. J was trimmed by 5 bases and V by 7 bases; bases with no gene match: 5. The CDR3 loop spans 13 amino acids. Per the germline V gene, CDR1 is SGHRS and CDR2 is YFSETQ. CDR3 bases: TGCGCCAGCTCCCCGGGACAGGGGTATGGCTACACCTTC. It encodes CASSPGQGYGYTF. Combining the CDR3 with reference TRBV5-1 and TRBJ1-2 gives the whole variable domain KAGVTQTPRYLIKTRGQQVTLSCSPISGHRSVSWYQQTPGQGLQFLFEYFSETQRNKGNFPGRFSGRQFSNSRSEMNVSTLELGDSALYLCASSPGQGYGYTFGSGTRLTVV.